Listed below are T cell receptor beta chains from one sample, sequenced in a study of sequential checkpoint blockade in melanoma. Here immunoSEQ multiplex PCR was the method, and the copy in TCRdb shows in-frame clones only, minus some. Of about 18,000 clones detected, about 69% appear once; the ten largest clones hold about 20%. Specimen: CD8+ T cells sorted from blood (inferred from file names), collected from a patient given nivolumab and ipilimumab in sequence. The receptors shown here come from a human donor with melanoma. Both conserved end residues are part of each CDR3. D genes are given only for firm matches. Size tells how often a clone was seen (once, few, many) or the class of an expanded clone, and some rows leave it out.

clone_size: .
j_call: TRBJ1-2
v_call: TRBV5-4
d_call: .
cdr3_aa: CASSHRVFWGYTF
cdr3_nt: TGTGCCAGCAGCCACAGGGTTTTCTGGGGCTACACCTTC

clone_size: .
j_call: TRBJ2-5
v_call: TRBV28
d_call: TRBD2
cdr3_aa: CASSSGLAGGDQETQYF
cdr3_nt: TGTGCCAGCAGCTCTGGACTAGCGGGGGGGGATCAAGAGACCCAGTACTTC

clone_size: few
j_call: TRBJ2-7
v_call: TRBV7-9
d_call: .
cdr3_aa: CASSLTGSSYEQYF
cdr3_nt: TGTGCCAGCAGCTTGACGGGTAGCTCCTACGAGCAGTACTTC

clone_size: .
j_call: TRBJ1-4
v_call: TRBV4-3
d_call: .
cdr3_aa: CASSQRGGYEKLFF
cdr3_nt: TGCGCCAGCAGCCAAAGAGGGGGTTATGAAAAACTGTTTTTT

clone_size: .
j_call: TRBJ1-3
v_call: TRBV19
d_call: .
cdr3_aa: CASRQGSGNTIYF
cdr3_nt: TGTGCCAGTAGACAGGGATCTGGAAACACCATATATTTT

clone_size: .
j_call: TRBJ2-7
v_call: TRBV10-2
d_call: TRBD1
cdr3_aa: CASSEDREGSSEQYF
cdr3_nt: TGCGCCAGCAGTGAGGACAGGGAAGGTTCTTCCGAGCAGTACTTC

clone_size: few
j_call: TRBJ1-4
v_call: TRBV7-9
d_call: TRBD1
cdr3_aa: CASSQTGVVRTNEKLFF
cdr3_nt: TGTGCCAGCAGCCAGACAGGGGTTGTAAGAACTAATGAAAAACTGTTTTTT

clone_size: .
j_call: TRBJ1-2
v_call: TRBV5-8
d_call: .
cdr3_aa: CASSFEADGGYTF
cdr3_nt: TGTGCCAGCAGCTTCGAGGCTGACGGAGGCTACACCTTC

clone_size: .
j_call: TRBJ1-2
v_call: TRBV2
d_call: TRBD1
cdr3_aa: CASSTRTGEANGYTF
cdr3_nt: TGTGCCAGCAGTACAAGGACAGGGGAGGCAAATGGCTACACCTTC

clone_size: .
j_call: TRBJ2-7
v_call: TRBV4-2
d_call: .
cdr3_aa: CASSQDSIGYEQYF
cdr3_nt: TGTGCCAGCAGCCAAGATTCGATCGGCTACGAGCAGTACTTC